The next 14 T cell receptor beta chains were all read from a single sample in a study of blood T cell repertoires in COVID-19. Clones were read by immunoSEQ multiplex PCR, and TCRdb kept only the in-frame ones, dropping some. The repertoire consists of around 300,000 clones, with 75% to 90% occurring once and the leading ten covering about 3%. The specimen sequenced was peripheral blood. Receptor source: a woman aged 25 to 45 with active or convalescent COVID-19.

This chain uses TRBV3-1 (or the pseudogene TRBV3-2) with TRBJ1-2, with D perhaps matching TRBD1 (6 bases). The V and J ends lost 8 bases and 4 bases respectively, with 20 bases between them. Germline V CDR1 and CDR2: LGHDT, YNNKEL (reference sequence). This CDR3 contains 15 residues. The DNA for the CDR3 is TGTGCCAGCTCCCAAGACGTCAGGGGCAGCTATGGCTACACCTTC. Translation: CASSQDVRGSYGYTF.

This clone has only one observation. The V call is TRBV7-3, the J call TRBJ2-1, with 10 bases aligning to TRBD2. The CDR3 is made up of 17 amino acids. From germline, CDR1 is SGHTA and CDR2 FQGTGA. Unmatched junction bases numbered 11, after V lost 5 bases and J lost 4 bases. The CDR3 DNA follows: TGTGCCAGCAGCCGCGTAGGCCTAGCGGGGGTTTACAATGAGCAGTTCTTC. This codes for CASSRVGLAGVYNEQFF.

In DNA form, the CDR3 reads TGTGCCAGCAGTCGAAGGGGACTAGCGGGGGAATACGAGCAGTACTTC. Protein product: CASSRRGLAGEYEQYF. The chain carries TRBV6-2 or TRBV6-3 and TRBJ2-7, with 14 bases matching TRBD2. CDR3 length: 16 amino acids. Germline V gives CDR1 MNHEY, CDR2 SVGEGT. The V gene end was trimmed by 5 bases and the J gene end by 4 bases; junction bases not matched to a gene: 7.

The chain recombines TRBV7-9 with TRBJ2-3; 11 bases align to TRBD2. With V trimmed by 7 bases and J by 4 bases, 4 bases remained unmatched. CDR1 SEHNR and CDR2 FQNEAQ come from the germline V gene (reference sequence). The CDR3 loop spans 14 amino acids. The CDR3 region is CASMTSGVADTQYF. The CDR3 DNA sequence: TGTGCCAGCATGACTAGCGGGGTGGCAGATACGCAGTATTTT.

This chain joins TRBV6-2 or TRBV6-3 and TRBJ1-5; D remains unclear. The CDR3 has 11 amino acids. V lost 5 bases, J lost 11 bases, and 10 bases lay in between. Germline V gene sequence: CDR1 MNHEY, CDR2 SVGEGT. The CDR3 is CASSALGSQHF. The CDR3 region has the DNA TGTGCCAGCAGTGCACTCGGGTCCCAGCATTTT.

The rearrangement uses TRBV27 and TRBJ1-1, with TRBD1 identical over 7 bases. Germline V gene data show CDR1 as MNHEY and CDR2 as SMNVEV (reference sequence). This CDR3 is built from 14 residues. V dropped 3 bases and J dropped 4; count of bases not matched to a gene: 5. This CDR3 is CASSLRGRGTEAFF. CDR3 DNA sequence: TGTGCCAGCAGTTTGAGGGGGCGAGGCACTGAAGCTTTCTTT.

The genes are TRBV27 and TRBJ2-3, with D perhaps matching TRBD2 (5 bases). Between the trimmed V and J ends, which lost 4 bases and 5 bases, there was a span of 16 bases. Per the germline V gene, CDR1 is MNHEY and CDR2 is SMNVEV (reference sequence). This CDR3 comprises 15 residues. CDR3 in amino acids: CASSSPPRGIDTQYF. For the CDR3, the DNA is TGTGCCAGCAGTTCTCCGCCCCGGGGTATAGATACGCAGTATTTT.

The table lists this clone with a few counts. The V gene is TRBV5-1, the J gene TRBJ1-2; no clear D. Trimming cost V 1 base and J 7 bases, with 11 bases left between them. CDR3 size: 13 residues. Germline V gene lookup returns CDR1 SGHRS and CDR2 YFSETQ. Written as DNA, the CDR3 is TGCGCCAGCAGCTTGTCGGGGAGTGGTGGCTACACCTTC. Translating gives CASSLSGSGGYTF.

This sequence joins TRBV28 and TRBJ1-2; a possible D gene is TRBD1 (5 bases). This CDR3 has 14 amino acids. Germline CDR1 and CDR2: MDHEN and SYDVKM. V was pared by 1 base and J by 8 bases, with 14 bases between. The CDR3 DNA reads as TGTGCCAGCAGTTTATCATCCAGGGCGATAGGCTACACCTTC. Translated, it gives CASSLSSRAIGYTF.

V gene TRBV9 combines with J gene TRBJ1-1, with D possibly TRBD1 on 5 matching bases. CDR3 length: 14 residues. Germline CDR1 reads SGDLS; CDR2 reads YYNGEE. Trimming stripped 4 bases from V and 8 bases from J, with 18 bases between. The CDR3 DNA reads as TGTGCCAGCAGCCCCTCTCAGGGATTTAGGGAAGCTTTCTTT. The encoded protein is CASSPSQGFREAFF. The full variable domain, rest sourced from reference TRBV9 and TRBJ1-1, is DSGVTQTPKHLITATGQRVTLRCSPRSGDLSVYWYQQSLDQGLQFLIQYYNGEERAKGNILERFSAQQFPDLHSELNLSSLELGDSALYFCASSPSQGFREAFFGQGTRLTVV.

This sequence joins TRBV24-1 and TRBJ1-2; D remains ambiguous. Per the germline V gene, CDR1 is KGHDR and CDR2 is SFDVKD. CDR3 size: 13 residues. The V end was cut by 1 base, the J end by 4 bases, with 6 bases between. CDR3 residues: CATSDFRGYGYTF. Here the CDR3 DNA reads TGTGCCACCAGTGATTTTAGAGGCTATGGCTACACCTTC.

The DNA of the CDR3 is TGTGCCAGTAGGCCGGGGGGCGTCGATAGCAATCAGCCCCAGCATTTT. Translation gives CASRPGGVDSNQPQHF. The genes are TRBV19 and TRBJ1-5; perhaps TRBD1 as D (6 bases). The V gene lost 6 bases and the J gene lost 0 bases, with 15 bases spanning the gap. The CDR3 sequence is 16 residues long. Looked up from germline, CDR1 is LNHDA and CDR2 is SQIVND (reference sequence).

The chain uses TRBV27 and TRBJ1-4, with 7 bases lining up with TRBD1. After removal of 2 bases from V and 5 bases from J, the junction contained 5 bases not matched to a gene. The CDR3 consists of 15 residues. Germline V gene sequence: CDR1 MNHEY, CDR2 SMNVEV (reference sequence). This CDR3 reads CASSLRQGLNEKLFF. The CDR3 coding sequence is TGTGCCAGCAGTTTAAGACAGGGACTCAATGAAAAACTGTTTTTT.

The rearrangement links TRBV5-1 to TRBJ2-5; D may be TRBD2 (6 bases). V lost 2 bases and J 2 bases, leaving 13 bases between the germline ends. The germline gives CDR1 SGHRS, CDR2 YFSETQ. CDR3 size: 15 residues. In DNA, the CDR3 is TGCGCCAGCAGCTTAGAGCAGGGACTTCAAGAGACCCAGTACTTC. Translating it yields CASSLEQGLQETQYF.